The TCR beta chain under discussion was sequenced for a study of T cells in localized non-small cell lung cancer (dated by TCRdb to between 2020 and 2021). For context, the study as a whole: The study analyzed T cell repertoires of around 250 early-stage NSCLC patients, comparing tumors and uninvolved tumor-adjacent lungs. All 250 or so NSCLC patients in the cohort were treatment-naive and had localized lung tumors that were resected. NSCLC patients had a mean age of approximately 66 years, and approximately 140 were male and over 85 female.

Study-wide conclusions, independent of this receptor: Multi-region tumor sequencing was not performed, so intratumor heterogeneity could not be excluded. Higher T cell density in blood was associated with longer overall survival, whereas higher clonality in adjacent lung was associated with shorter survival. A median of approximately 57 of the top 100 tumor clones were detected in paired uninvolved adjacent lung, and some 29 of these tumor clones were also found among the top 100 clones of the paired uninvolved adjacent lung. Uninvolved tumor-adjacent lung showed the highest T cell clonality, higher than tumor, which suggests more focused antigenic responses in the adjacent lung. Because of the exploratory design, TCR variables were selected using unadjusted p-values without false-discovery rate correction.

There are 10 amino acids in the CDR3, from cysteine to phenylalanine inclusive. Only the CDR3 DNA stays, 30 bases, in frame from base 1. From the germline V gene, CDR1 is SNHLY and CDR2 is FYNNEI. Trimming at the junction amounts to 7 bases on V and 7 bases on J, and the germline ends lie 5 bases apart. TCR beta CDR3 regions were sequenced from DNA using the immunoSEQ Assay. Concerning the study's data processing: To compute T cell density, TCR beta template counts were normalized to usable DNA, which was estimated by amplifying housekeeping genes. Using the preseqR package, richness was estimated by extrapolating to 120,000 templates for tissue samples and 400,000 templates for PBMC samples. Clonality was defined as one minus Pielou's evenness. To identify tissue-enriched TCRs, differential abundance testing was run on productive amino-acid clonotypes with a minimum total count of 5 and an alpha of 0.1. The Jaccard Index and the Morisita Overlap Index were used to quantify repertoire overlap between compartments. TCR beta CDR3s were clustered by GLIPH together with public tetramer-defined viral CDR3s, and at least three viral sequences plus V-gene enrichment were required for viral motifs. In its TCRdb copy, this immuneACCESS table keeps in-frame sequences only and misses some clones. Where compared with another copy, unresolved V genes explain less than half of these, and the others have no known cause. For V, J and clone size, that table is used; D and trimming come from the DNA. The sample yields fewer than 90,000 clones; less than 85% were counted once. The ten largest make up under 25% of the sample.

This clone appeared a single time. The target of this receptor is not known. Base qualities were left out, and no much larger clone turns up one base away. At diagnosis, tumor, uninvolved tumor-adjacent lung and peripheral blood were collected and then preserved as a mix of FFPE and fresh-frozen material. For TCR repertoire profiling, the blood samples were analyzed as peripheral blood mononuclear cells. The rearrangement combines TRBV2 with TRBJ1-5, with the identity of the D gene unclear. The sample was PBMCs, taken before any cancer treatment. The clonotype was recovered from a man aged 40-75 years with stage II squamous cell lung carcinoma. The CDR3 has the sequence CASNPQPQHF. The DNA sequence follows: TGTGCCAGCAATCCCCAGCCCCAGCATTTT.